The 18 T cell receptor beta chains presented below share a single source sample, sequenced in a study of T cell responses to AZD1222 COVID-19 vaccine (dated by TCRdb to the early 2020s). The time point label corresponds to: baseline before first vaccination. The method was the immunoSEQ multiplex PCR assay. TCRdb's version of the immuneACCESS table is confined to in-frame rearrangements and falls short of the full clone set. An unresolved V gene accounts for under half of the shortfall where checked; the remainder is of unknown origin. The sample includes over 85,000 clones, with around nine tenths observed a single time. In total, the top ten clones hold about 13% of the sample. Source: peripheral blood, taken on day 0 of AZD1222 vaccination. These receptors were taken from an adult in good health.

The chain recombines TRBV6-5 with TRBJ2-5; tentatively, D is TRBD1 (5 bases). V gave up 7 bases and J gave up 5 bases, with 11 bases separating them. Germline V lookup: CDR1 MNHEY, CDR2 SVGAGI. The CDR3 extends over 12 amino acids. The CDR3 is CASIGHAETQYF. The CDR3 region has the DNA TGTGCCAGCATCGGACATGCGGAGACCCAGTACTTC.

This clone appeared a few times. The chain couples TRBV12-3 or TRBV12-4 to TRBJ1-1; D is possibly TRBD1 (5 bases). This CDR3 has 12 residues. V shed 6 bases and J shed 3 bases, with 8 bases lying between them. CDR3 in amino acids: CASSQTDTEAFF. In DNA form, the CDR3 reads TGTGCCAGCAGCCAGACAGACACTGAAGCTTTCTTT.

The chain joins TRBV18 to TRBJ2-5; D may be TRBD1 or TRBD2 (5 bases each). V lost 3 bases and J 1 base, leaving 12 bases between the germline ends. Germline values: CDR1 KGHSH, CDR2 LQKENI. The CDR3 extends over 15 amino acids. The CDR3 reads CASSPRDVTQETQYF. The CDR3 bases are TGTGCCAGCTCACCCCGGGACGTTACCCAAGAGACCCAGTACTTC. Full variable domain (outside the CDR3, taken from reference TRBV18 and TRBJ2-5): NAGVMQNPRHLVRRRGQEARLRCSPMKGHSHVYWYRQLPEEGLKFMVYLQKENIIDESGMPKERFSAEFPKEGPSILRIQQVVRGDSAAYFCASSPRDVTQETQYFGPGTRLLVL.

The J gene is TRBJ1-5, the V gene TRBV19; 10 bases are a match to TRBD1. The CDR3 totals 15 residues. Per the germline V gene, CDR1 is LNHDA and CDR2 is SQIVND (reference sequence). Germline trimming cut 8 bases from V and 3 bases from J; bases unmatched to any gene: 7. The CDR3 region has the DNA TGTGCCAGTGACGCCGGGACAGGGGTCAATCAGCCCCAGCATTTT. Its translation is CASDAGTGVNQPQHF.

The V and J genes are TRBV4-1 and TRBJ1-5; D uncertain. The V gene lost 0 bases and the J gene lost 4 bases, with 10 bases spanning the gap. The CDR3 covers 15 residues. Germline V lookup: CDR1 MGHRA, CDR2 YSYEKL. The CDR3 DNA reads TGCGCCAGCAGCCAAGATCCGTACAGTAATCAGCCCCAGCATTTT. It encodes CASSQDPYSNQPQHF.

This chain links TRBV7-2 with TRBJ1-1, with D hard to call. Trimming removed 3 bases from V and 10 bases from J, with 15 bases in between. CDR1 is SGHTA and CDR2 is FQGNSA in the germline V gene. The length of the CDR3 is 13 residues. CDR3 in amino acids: CASSFGQKILAFF. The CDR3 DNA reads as TGTGCCAGCAGCTTCGGGCAGAAGATCTTAGCTTTCTTT.

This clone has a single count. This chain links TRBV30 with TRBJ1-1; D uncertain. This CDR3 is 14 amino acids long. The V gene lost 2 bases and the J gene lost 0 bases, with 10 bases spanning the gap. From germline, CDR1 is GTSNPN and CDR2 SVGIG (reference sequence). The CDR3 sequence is CAWSLLTVNTEAFF. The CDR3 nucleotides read TGTGCCTGGAGTTTATTAACCGTGAACACTGAAGCTTTCTTT.

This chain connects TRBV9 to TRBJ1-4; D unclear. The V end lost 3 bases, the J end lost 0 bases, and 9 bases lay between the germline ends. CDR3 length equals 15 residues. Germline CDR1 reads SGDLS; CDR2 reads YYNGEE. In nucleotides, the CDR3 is TGTGCCAGCAGCGAATTGGGAACAACTAATGAAAAACTGTTTTTT. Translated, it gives CASSELGTTNEKLFF.

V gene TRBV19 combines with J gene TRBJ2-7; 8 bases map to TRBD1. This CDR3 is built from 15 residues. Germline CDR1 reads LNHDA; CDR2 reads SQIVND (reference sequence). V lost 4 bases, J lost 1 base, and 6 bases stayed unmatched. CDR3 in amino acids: CASSTAGTGSYEQYF. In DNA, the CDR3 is TGTGCCAGTAGTACCGCCGGGACAGGATCCTACGAGCAGTACTTC.

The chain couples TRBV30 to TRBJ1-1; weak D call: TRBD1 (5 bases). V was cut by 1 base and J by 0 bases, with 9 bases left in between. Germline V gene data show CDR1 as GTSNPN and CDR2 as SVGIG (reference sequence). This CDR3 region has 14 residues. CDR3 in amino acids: CAWSEGPMNTEAFF. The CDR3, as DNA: TGTGCCTGGAGTGAGGGACCTATGAACACTGAAGCTTTCTTT.

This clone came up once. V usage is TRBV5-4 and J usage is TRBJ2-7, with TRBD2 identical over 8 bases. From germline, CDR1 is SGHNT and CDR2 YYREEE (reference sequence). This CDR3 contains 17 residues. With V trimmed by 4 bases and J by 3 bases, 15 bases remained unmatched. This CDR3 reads CASSQALIGTSGYEQYF. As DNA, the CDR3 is TGTGCCAGCAGCCAAGCCCTAATTGGGACTAGTGGCTACGAGCAGTACTTC.

CDR3 coding DNA: TGTGCCAGCAGACGGACAGAGGAAGAGACCCAGTACTTC. Its protein is CASRRTEEETQYF. The chain employs TRBV12-3 or TRBV12-4 and TRBJ2-5, with D tentatively TRBD1 (6 bases). The V and J ends lost 6 bases and 3 bases respectively, with 11 bases between them. The CDR3 has 13 residues.

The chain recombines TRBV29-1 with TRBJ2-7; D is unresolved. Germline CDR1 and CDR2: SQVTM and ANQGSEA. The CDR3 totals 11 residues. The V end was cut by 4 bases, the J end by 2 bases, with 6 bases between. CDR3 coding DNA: TGCAGCGTTGTGGCAGCCTACGAGCAGTACTTC. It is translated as CSVVAAYEQYF.

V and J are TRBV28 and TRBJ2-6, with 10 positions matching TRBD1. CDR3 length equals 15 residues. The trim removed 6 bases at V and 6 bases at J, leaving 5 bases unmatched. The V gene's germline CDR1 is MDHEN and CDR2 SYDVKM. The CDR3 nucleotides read TGTGCCAGCAGGGGACAGGGGATTGCGGCCAACGTCCTGACTTTC. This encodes CASRGQGIAANVLTF.

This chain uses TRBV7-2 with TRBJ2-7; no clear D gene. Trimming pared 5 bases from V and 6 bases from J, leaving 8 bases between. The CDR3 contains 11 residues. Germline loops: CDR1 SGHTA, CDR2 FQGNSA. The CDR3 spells CASSRESEQYF. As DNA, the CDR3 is TGTGCCAGCAGCAGAGAGAGCGAGCAGTACTTC. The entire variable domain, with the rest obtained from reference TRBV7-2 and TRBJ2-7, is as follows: GAGVSQSPSNKVTEKGKDVELRCDPISGHTALYWYRQSLGQGLEFLIYFQGNSAPDKSGLPSDRFSAERTGGSVSTLTIQRTQQEDSAVYLCASSRESEQYFGPGTRLTVT.

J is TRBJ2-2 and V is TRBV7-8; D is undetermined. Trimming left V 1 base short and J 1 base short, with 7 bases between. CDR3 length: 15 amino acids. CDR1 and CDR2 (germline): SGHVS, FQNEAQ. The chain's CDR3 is CASSLVRRNTGELFF. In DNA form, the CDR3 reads TGTGCCAGCAGCTTAGTTAGACGGAACACCGGGGAGCTGTTTTTT. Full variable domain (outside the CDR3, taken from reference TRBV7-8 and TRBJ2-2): GAGVSQSPRYKVAKRGQDVALRCDPISGHVSLFWYQQALGQGPEFLTYFQNEAQLDKSGLPSDRFFAERPEGSVSTLKIQRTQQEDSAVYLCASSLVRRNTGELFFGEGSRLTVL.

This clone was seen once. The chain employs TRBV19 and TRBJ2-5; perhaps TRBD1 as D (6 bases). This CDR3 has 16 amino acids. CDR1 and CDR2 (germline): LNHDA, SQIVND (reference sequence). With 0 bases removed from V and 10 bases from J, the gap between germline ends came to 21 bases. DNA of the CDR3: TGTGCCAGTAGTATAGAACCGGGACAACCGGGCGAGGACCAGTACTTC. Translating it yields CASSIEPGQPGEDQYF.

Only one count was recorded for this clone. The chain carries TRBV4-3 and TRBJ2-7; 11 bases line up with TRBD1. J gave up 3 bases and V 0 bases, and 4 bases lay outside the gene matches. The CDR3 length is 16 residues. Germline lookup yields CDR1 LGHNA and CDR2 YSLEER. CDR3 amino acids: CASSQDPGTGGYEQYF. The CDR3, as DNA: TGCGCCAGCAGCCAAGACCCCGGGACAGGGGGCTACGAGCAGTACTTC.